The 27 T cell receptor beta chains below all came from one sample that was sequenced in a study of early T cells in non-severe SARS-CoV-2 infection. TCRdb analysed the 5' RACE reads with MiXCR anew, one entry per CDR3 protein. The sample shows about 84,000 distinct CDR3 sequences, about an eighth of them seen only once. Sequencing was carried out using whole blood. Receptors were obtained from an adult who was a healthcare worker with PCR-confirmed SARS-CoV-2 infection or an uninfected control (not recorded which).

Judged by abundance, this clonotype is medium-sized. The genes are TRBV7-8 and TRBJ2-3; D not resolved. The CDR3 runs to 12 residues. Trimming pared 5 bases from V and 4 bases from J, leaving 7 bases between. Germline V lookup: CDR1 SGHVS, CDR2 FQNEAQ. In DNA, the CDR3 is TGTGCCAGCAGCCGAACCCCAGATACGCAGTATTTT. Translation: CASSRTPDTQYF.

To note about this clonotype: This could be a read error, since a much larger clone is one nucleotide away. This chain links TRBV25-1 with TRBJ2-3; D call uncertain. V was clipped by 8 bases and J by 0 bases, with 12 bases between them. The CDR3 is 14 residues long. Germline values: CDR1 MGHDK, CDR2 SYGVNS. In nucleotides, the CDR3 is TGTGCCAGCGGTCGGACGAAAAGCACAGATACGCAGTATTTT. It translates to CASGRTKSTDTQYF.

The V call is TRBV5-1, the J call TRBJ2-5, with 7 bases identical to TRBD2. The trim removed 0 bases at V and 5 bases at J, leaving 7 bases unmatched. Germline values: CDR1 SGHRS, CDR2 YFSETQ. CDR3 length: 15 residues. CDR3 sequence: CASSLVFDGGETQYF. Written as DNA, the CDR3 is TGCGCCAGCAGCTTGGTCTTCGACGGGGGGGAGACCCAGTACTTC.

The chain is built from TRBV3-1 and TRBJ2-7; possible D gene TRBD1, 5 bases. The CDR3 totals 14 residues. The germline CDR1 and CDR2 sequences are LGHDT and YNNKEL (reference sequence). Trimming left V 6 bases short and J 0 bases short, with 12 bases between. The CDR3 loop reads CASSPQAISYEQYF. CDR3 DNA: TGTGCCAGCAGTCCACAGGCCATCTCCTACGAGCAGTACTTC.

Many counts were recorded for this clonotype. The V and J genes are TRBV7-9 and TRBJ2-3, with 8 nucleotides matching TRBD2. CDR3 length: 16 residues. V lost 2 bases, J lost 6 bases, and 10 bases stayed unmatched. CDR1 and CDR2 (germline): SEHNR, FQNEAQ (reference sequence). The chain's CDR3 is CASSLLRGEYLDTQYF. The CDR3 DNA reads as TGTGCCAGCAGCTTACTGCGGGGGGAATACCTCGATACGCAGTATTTT.

The table lists this clonotype with many counts. V and J are TRBV10-3 and TRBJ1-1, with D possibly matching TRBD1 (6 bases). CDR1 is ENHRY and CDR2 is SYGVKD in the germline V gene. The CDR3 extends over 15 amino acids. Trimming removed 5 bases at V and 0 bases at J, with 13 bases between. Written as DNA, the CDR3 is TGTGCCATCAGTATGCCGGGACACCTGAACACTGAAGCTTTCTTT. Translated, it gives CAISMPGHLNTEAFF.

The chain recombines TRBV9 with TRBJ2-2; no firm D call. This CDR3 has 12 residues. Trimming took off 7 bases at V and 6 bases at J, with 10 bases between the two ends. Germline CDR1 is SGDLS and CDR2 is YYNGEE. In DNA form, the CDR3 reads TGTGCCAGCGTTCCTGACTCCGGGGAGCTGTTTTTT. It translates to CASVPDSGELFF.

The chain uses TRBV12-3 or TRBV12-4 and TRBJ2-3, with TRBD1 matching 9 bases. Trimming cost V 5 bases and J 2 bases; bases outside gene matches: 5. The CDR3 extends over 15 amino acids. CDR3 sequence reads: CASSAGTGYTDTQYF. DNA of the CDR3: TGTGCCAGCAGTGCCGGGACAGGGTACACAGATACGCAGTATTTT.

This clonotype came up many times. V usage is TRBV19 and J usage is TRBJ2-1, with 12 bases matching TRBD2. The CDR3 is 18 residues long. Germline V gene data show CDR1 as LNHDA and CDR2 as SQIVND (reference sequence). The V segment lost 4 bases and the J segment 2 bases; nucleotides outside the gene matches: 9. The CDR3 sequence is CASSRILLAGGAYNEQFF. The CDR3 region has the DNA TGTGCCAGTAGTAGAATTCTACTAGCGGGAGGAGCCTACAATGAGCAGTTCTTC.

This clonotype has only a few counts. This sequence joins TRBV3-1 and TRBJ2-1; 8 bases line up with TRBD2. Germline V gives CDR1 LGHDT, CDR2 YNNKEL (reference sequence). V lost 1 base to trimming and J lost 4 bases; unmatched junction nucleotides: 3. The CDR3 is 15 amino acids. This chain's CDR3 is CASSQGGGRYNEQFF. The CDR3 bases are TGTGCCAGCAGCCAAGGCGGCGGGAGGTACAATGAGCAGTTCTTC.

This clonotype has ten or more counts. The chain employs TRBV25-1 and TRBJ2-1; 8 bases line up with TRBD2. CDR3 size: 13 residues. With V trimmed by 5 bases and J by 6 bases, 3 bases remained unmatched. Germline V gene lookup returns CDR1 MGHDK and CDR2 SYGVNS. The CDR3 region is CASSRGGGNEQFF. DNA for the CDR3: TGTGCCAGCAGTCGGGGGGGTGGCAATGAGCAGTTCTTC.

The V call is TRBV7-3, the J call TRBJ1-1; D call uncertain. This CDR3 is built from 13 residues. Germline assignment: CDR1 SGHTA and CDR2 FQGTGA. The V end lost 1 base, the J end lost 4 bases, and 7 bases lay between the germline ends. The CDR3 loop is CASSLNALTEAFF. CDR3 bases: TGTGCCAGCAGCTTAAACGCTCTCACTGAAGCTTTCTTT.

This clonotype occurred many times. The genes are TRBV3-1 and TRBJ2-5; D assignment may be TRBD1 or TRBD2 (5 bases each). Germline CDR1 and CDR2: LGHDT and YNNKEL (reference sequence). V lost 5 bases, J lost 4 bases, and 11 bases lay in between. The CDR3 is made up of 13 amino acids. The CDR3 region is CASSVTRGETQYF. The CDR3 DNA is TGTGCCAGCAGCGTTACTAGGGGAGAGACCCAGTACTTC.

For this clonotype: This could be a read error, since a much larger clone is one nucleotide away. V is TRBV2 and J is TRBJ2-1; 7 bases align to TRBD1. CDR1 is SNHLY, CDR2 FYNNEI, per germline. The CDR3 consists of 19 residues. CDR3 residues: CASSEPEWDSFAGHNEQLF. CDR3 bases: TGTGCCAGCAGTGAGCCGGAGTGGGACAGTTTTGCCGGACACAATGAGCAGCTCTTC. The full variable domain, rest sourced from reference TRBV2 and TRBJ2-1, is EPEVTQTPSHQVTQMGQEVILRCVPISNHLYFYWYRQILGQKVEFLVSFYNNEISEKSEIFDDQFSVERPDGSNFTLKIRSTKLEDSAMYFCASSEPEWDSFAGHNEQLFGPGTRLTVL.

The CDR3 nucleotides are TGTGCCAGCAGTCCTACAGGGAATGGCTACACCTTC. Translated, it gives CASSPTGNGYTF. The chain couples TRBV28 to TRBJ1-2, with D perhaps TRBD1 (6 bases). The V end was cut by 5 bases, the J end by 6 bases, with 10 bases between. CDR1 is MDHEN, CDR2 SYDVKM, per germline. The CDR3 loop spans 12 amino acids.

The rearrangement joins TRBV5-1 to TRBJ1-5, with unresolved D. From germline, CDR1 is SGHRS and CDR2 YFSETQ. V lost 0 bases and J lost 0, with 7 bases in between. This CDR3 is 15 amino acids long. The CDR3: CASSLDGDSNQPQHF. CDR3 sequence (DNA): TGCGCCAGCAGCTTGGACGGCGATAGCAATCAGCCCCAGCATTTT.

There are many counts of this clonotype. The chain is built from TRBV7-9 and TRBJ2-1; D may be TRBD1 (6 bases). Germline CDR1 reads SEHNR; CDR2 reads FQNEAQ (reference sequence). The CDR3 consists of 13 residues. V was clipped by 6 bases and J by 4 bases, with 10 bases between them. The CDR3 bases are TGTGCCAGCAGATACAGGGATTACAATGAGCAGTTCTTC. This translates into CASRYRDYNEQFF.

This clonotype was seen only a few times. CDR3 bases: TGTGCCAGCAGCTTGCGCGCAGACCGAACCCCCGGGACCCAGTACTTC. This gives the protein CASSLRADRTPGTQYF. This sequence joins TRBV11-2 and TRBJ2-5; D is ambiguous. The CDR3 spans 16 residues. The V end was cut by 3 bases, the J end by 7 bases, with 21 bases between. CDR1 and CDR2 (germline): SGHAT, FQNNGV.

This clonotype was picked up many times. The chain uses TRBV29-1 and TRBJ2-1, with a tentative D call TRBD2 (6 bases). The germline V and J ends were trimmed by 6 bases and 7 bases, with 13 bases remaining between them. CDR3 length equals 12 residues. Germline CDR1 is SQVTM and CDR2 is ANQGSEA. The DNA for the CDR3 is TGCAGCGTATCACCAGGGAGGAATGAGCAGTTCTTC. This gives the protein CSVSPGRNEQFF.

This clonotype was found many times. The rearrangement links TRBV15 to TRBJ2-3; 9 positions match TRBD1. CDR1 is LNHNV, CDR2 YYDKDF, per germline (reference sequence). V was clipped by 5 bases and J by 7 bases; unmatched bases: 10. The CDR3 runs to 15 residues. The CDR3 region is CATSGYRDRDNTQYF. The CDR3 DNA reads TGTGCCACCAGCGGTTACCGGGACAGGGATAATACGCAGTATTTT.

The chain is built from TRBV20-1 and TRBJ2-3, with D perhaps matching TRBD1 (6 bases). Germline V gene lookup returns CDR1 DFQATT and CDR2 SNEGSKA (reference sequence). Trimming cost V 0 bases and J 9 bases, with 16 bases left between them. The CDR3 loop spans 14 amino acids. CDR3 in DNA: TGCAGTGCTAGAGAAGTACAGGGAAGGAAGACGCAGTATTTT. It encodes CSAREVQGRKTQYF.

V gene TRBV5-4 combines with J gene TRBJ2-1; TRBD2 might be the D (5 bases). V lost 4 bases to trimming and J lost 0 bases, with 14 bases between them. CDR1 is SGHNT and CDR2 is YYREEE in the germline V gene (reference sequence). The CDR3 runs 16 residues. The CDR3 loop is CASSPAGLSSYNEQFF. The CDR3 bases are TGTGCCAGCAGCCCGGCGGGCCTAAGCTCCTACAATGAGCAGTTCTTC.

This clonotype has more than one count but fewer than ten. The rearrangement uses TRBV30 and TRBJ1-2; D is possibly TRBD1 (5 bases). This CDR3 comprises 14 residues. Germline values: CDR1 GTSNPN, CDR2 SVGIG (reference sequence). Trimming removed 5 bases at V and 10 bases at J, with 23 bases between. CDR3 DNA: TGTGCCTGGCCCGGGACCCTCGGGACCCCGATCTACACCTTC. Amino acid sequence: CAWPGTLGTPIYTF.

This clonotype was seen many times. The chain combines TRBV20-1 with TRBJ2-7; TRBD1 might be the D (5 bases). CDR1 and CDR2 (germline): DFQATT, SNEGSKA (reference sequence). The V end lost 0 bases, the J end lost 7 bases, and 19 bases lay between the germline ends. This CDR3 comprises 15 residues. The chain's CDR3 is CSARDRVSAAAEQYF. CDR3 nucleotide sequence: TGCAGTGCTAGAGACAGGGTTTCTGCTGCGGCGGAGCAGTACTTC.

This clonotype was recorded a few times. The J gene is TRBJ1-5, the V gene TRBV12-3 or TRBV12-4, with D unresolved. V lost 7 bases, J lost 5 bases, and 12 bases lay in between. This CDR3 is built from 13 residues. The CDR3 loop is CASTPYSDQPQHF. CDR3 DNA sequence: TGTGCCAGCACCCCCTATTCCGATCAGCCCCAGCATTTT.

This clonotype has only a few counts. J is TRBJ2-5 and V is TRBV6-5; D possibly uses TRBD1 or TRBD2 (6 bases each). V was trimmed by 7 bases and J by 8 bases, leaving 26 bases between them. The CDR3 is 16 residues long. CDR1 and CDR2 from the germline V gene are MNHEY and SVGAGI. CDR3: CASTSRAGQKRETQYF. CDR3 in DNA: TGTGCCAGCACCTCTCGCGCGGGACAAAAAAGAGAAACCCAGTACTTC.

Only one count was recorded for this clonotype. CDR3: CASSQWPGIAYEQYF. The CDR3, as DNA: TGTGCCAGCAGCCAATGGCCGGGGATTGCCTACGAGCAGTACTTC. This chain links TRBV3-1 with TRBJ2-7; possibly TRBD2 for D (5 bases). The V gene's germline CDR1 is LGHDT and CDR2 YNNKEL (reference sequence). CDR3 length equals 15 residues. Between the trimmed V and J ends, which lost 2 bases and 2 bases, there was a span of 13 bases.